A single sample is the source of the 5 T cell receptor beta chains below, sequenced in a study of tumor-infiltrating lymphocytes in primary liver carcinoma. A constant-region primer primed TCR beta cDNA synthesis from 500 ng of total RNA. Construction of TCR beta libraries relied on three successive nested multiplex PCR rounds employing slightly modified ARM-PCR. With TRBV1-TRBV30 forward primers and a C-beta reverse primer, the first two PCR rounds were run for roughly 10 cycles each. MiXCR was run by TCRdb on the multiplex PCR reads, yielding one entry per CDR3 protein. The sample records 300,000 to 350,000 distinct CDR3 sequences, around 50% being singletons. Both blood RNA, taken from unsorted whole blood, and germline DNA were extracted. Sequences were obtained from peripheral blood. Receptors originate from a woman in her twenties or thirties with primary liver carcinoma and hepatitis B virus infection.

This clonotype was observed at least ten times. The gene calls are TRBV29-1 and TRBJ2-7, with TRBD1 identical over 8 bases. The CDR3 spans 12 residues. Germline V CDR1 and CDR2: SQVTM, ANQGSEA. The ends lost 7 bases at V and 6 bases at J; junction bases unmatched: 8. The CDR3 loop is CSALRTGSEQYF. The DNA for the CDR3 is TGCAGCGCCTTAAGGACAGGGAGCGAGCAGTACTTC.

This clonotype was seen a single time. Just one base apart from a much larger clone, this may be a read error. This sequence joins TRBV12-3 or TRBV12-4 and TRBJ2-1; 9 bases map to TRBD2. The CDR3 is 14 amino acids. CDR3 nucleotide sequence: TGTGCCAGCAAACCGGGACTAGCCTCTGGAGAGCACTTCTTC. Residues: CASKPGLASGEHFF.

The CDR3 DNA reads TGTGCCAGTAGTGCCGAGTCTGCACAGGGGCACAAGGAAGCTTTCTTT. This sequence encodes CASSAESAQGHKEAFF. The J gene is TRBJ1-1, the V gene TRBV19; 7 bases map to TRBD1. This CDR3 comprises 16 residues. Losses at the gene ends were 5 bases for V and 8 bases for J; bases not matched to a gene: 17. CDR1 is LNHDA and CDR2 is SQIVND in the germline V gene (reference sequence).

This clonotype was counted many times. This chain joins TRBV4-2 and TRBJ2-3; D remains ambiguous. The CDR3 has 14 residues. Trimming stripped 1 base from V and 1 base from J, with 6 bases between. Germline CDR1 LGHNA, CDR2 YNFKEQ. The CDR3, as DNA: TGTGCCAGCAGCCAAGGGGGTGGCACAGATACGCAGTATTTT. This gives the protein CASSQGGGTDTQYF.

This clonotype was counted a single time. The junction departs from germline at one end; a sequencing error may be responsible. The V gene is TRBV7-8, the J gene TRBJ2-5; a weak D match, TRBD1 (6 bases). The CDR3 consists of 16 residues. Looked up from germline, CDR1 is SGHVS and CDR2 is FQNEAQ. CDR3 sequence: CVSSLVLTGRFETQYF. Here the CDR3 DNA reads TGTGTCAGCAGCTTAGTACTCACAGGGCGGTTCGAGACCCAGTACTTC.